These 14 T cell receptor beta chains originate from one sample sequenced in a study of blood T cell repertoires in COVID-19. Assay: immunoSEQ multiplex PCR; the TCRdb copy retains only in-frame clones and omits some. Among around 150,000 clones listed, around 81% were seen once. The sequenced material came from peripheral blood. The receptors shown here come from a man aged 60 to 75 with active or convalescent COVID-19.

The chain employs TRBV15 and TRBJ1-6, with 11 nucleotides matching TRBD1. The trim removed 9 bases at V and 7 bases at J, leaving 5 bases unmatched. This CDR3 is built from 14 residues. Germline V gene lookup returns CDR1 LNHNV and CDR2 YYDKDF (reference sequence). The DNA for the CDR3 is TGTGCCACGGAGCGGGACAGGGGGAATTCACCCCTCCACTTT. Translated: CATERDRGNSPLHF.

The rearrangement links TRBV28 to TRBJ2-7; a weak D match, TRBD2 (5 bases). The V gene's germline CDR1 is MDHEN and CDR2 SYDVKM. The CDR3 spans 14 residues. The V end lost 4 bases, the J end lost 5 bases, and 15 bases lay between the germline ends. This CDR3 is CASSSPQRFHEQYF. DNA of the CDR3: TGTGCCAGCAGTTCCCCACAGCGGTTCCACGAGCAGTACTTC.

This clone appeared a single time. CDR3 amino acids: CASSVETAYNEQFF. The CDR3, as DNA: TGTGCCAGCAGCGTAGAGACAGCCTACAATGAGCAGTTCTTC. This chain joins TRBV9 and TRBJ2-1, with D possibly being TRBD1 (5 bases). Germline V gene data show CDR1 as SGDLS and CDR2 as YYNGEE. Trimming shortened V by 0 bases and J by 2 bases, and 6 bases separated the two germline ends. The CDR3 is made up of 14 amino acids.

The J gene is TRBJ1-1, the V gene TRBV2; maybe TRBD1 (6 bases). The germline CDR1 and CDR2 sequences are SNHLY and FYNNEI. The CDR3 totals 16 residues. V was pared by 4 bases and J by 0 bases, with 15 bases between. This chain's CDR3 is CASSVLRGLLNTEAFF. CDR3 nucleotide sequence: TGTGCCAGCAGTGTCCTCAGGGGCCTATTGAACACTGAAGCTTTCTTT.

The chain recombines TRBV28 with TRBJ2-3; 12 bases map to TRBD2. Germline assignment: CDR1 MDHEN and CDR2 SYDVKM. CDR3 length: 17 amino acids. Trimming took 4 bases from V and 6 from J; bases not matched to a gene: 11. Written as DNA, the CDR3 is TGTGCCAGCAGTTCCGGGACTAGCGGGTCTAAGGCGGATACGCAGTATTTT. Translated, it gives CASSSGTSGSKADTQYF. The complete variable domain, with remaining parts taken from reference TRBV28 and TRBJ2-3, reads DVKVTQSSRYLVKRTGEKVFLECVQDMDHENMFWYRQDPGLGLRLIYFSYDVKMKEKGDIPEGYSVSREKKERFSLILESASTNQTSMYLCASSSGTSGSKADTQYFGPGTRLTVL.

This clone occurred a few times. The V gene is TRBV6-5, the J gene TRBJ1-3; TRBD1 agrees at 7 bases. J lost 0 bases, V lost 5 bases, and 4 bases had no gene match. This CDR3 is 15 amino acids long. Germline CDR1 is MNHEY and CDR2 is SVGAGI. CDR3 DNA: TGTGCCAGCAGTACGACAGGGCACTCTGGAAACACCATATATTTT. Residues: CASSTTGHSGNTIYF.

The chain combines TRBV18 with TRBJ2-5, with 7 bases fitting TRBD1. With 5 bases clipped from V and 5 bases from J, the junction kept 11 bases outside the gene matches. CDR1 and CDR2 from the germline V gene are KGHSH and LQKENI. The CDR3 consists of 15 residues. CDR3 loop: CASSSTTGVGETQYF. The CDR3 nucleotides read TGTGCCAGCTCATCCACCACAGGGGTCGGGGAGACCCAGTACTTC.

The chain couples TRBV5-6 to TRBJ1-3; no firm D call. Trimming left V 0 bases short and J 4 bases short, with 2 bases between. Germline loops: CDR1 SGHDT, CDR2 YYEEEE. CDR3 length: 12 amino acids. The CDR3 loop is CASSLVGNTIYF. CDR3 coding DNA: TGTGCCAGCAGCTTGGTAGGAAACACCATATATTTT. The full variable domain, rest sourced from reference TRBV5-6 and TRBJ1-3, is DAGVTQSPTHLIKTRGQQVTLRCSPKSGHDTVSWYQQALGQGPQFIFQYYEEEERQRGNFPDRFSGHQFPNYSSELNVNALLLGDSALYLCASSLVGNTIYFGEGSWLTVV.

This clone appeared a few times. In nucleotides, the CDR3 is TGTGCCAGCAGCCCGGGACAGCCGTCTGGGGCCAACGTCCTGACTTTC. This codes for CASSPGQPSGANVLTF. The chain is built from TRBV5-4 and TRBJ2-6; TRBD1 aligns across 7 bases. The CDR3 extends over 16 amino acids. With V trimmed by 4 bases and J by 1 base, 5 bases remained unmatched. Germline CDR1 SGHNT, CDR2 YYREEE (reference sequence).

The DNA of the CDR3 is TGTGCCAGCAGTGAAGATAGGGGCGCGTATGGCTACACCTTC. Translation: CASSEDRGAYGYTF. The V and J genes are TRBV2 and TRBJ1-2, with D perhaps TRBD1 (5 bases). The CDR3 runs 14 residues. Germline values: CDR1 SNHLY, CDR2 FYNNEI. V gave up 1 base and J gave up 5 bases, with 11 bases separating them.

The chain uses TRBV5-1 and TRBJ2-7; D possibly corresponds to TRBD1 (6 bases). V was trimmed by 3 bases and J by 0 bases, leaving 10 bases between them. CDR3 length: 14 residues. CDR1 is SGHRS and CDR2 is YFSETQ in the germline V gene. CDR3 in amino acids: CASSSDSPSYEQYF. The CDR3 DNA reads TGCGCCAGCAGCTCGGACAGCCCCTCCTACGAGCAGTACTTC.

The V gene is TRBV19, the J gene TRBJ2-5; possibly TRBD2 for D (6 bases). Germline CDR1 is LNHDA and CDR2 is SQIVND (reference sequence). The CDR3 is 14 amino acids. Trimming removed 4 bases at V and 4 bases at J, with 13 bases between. In DNA, the CDR3 is TGTGCCAGTAGTACCGGGGGTGGCGGAGAGACCCAGTACTTC. It yields the protein CASSTGGGGETQYF.

V and J are TRBV6-2 or TRBV6-3 and TRBJ2-1; 7 bases match TRBD1. Per germline, CDR1 MNHEY and CDR2 SVGEGT. With V trimmed by 2 bases and J by 5 bases, 21 bases remained unmatched. This CDR3 region has 20 residues. CDR3 residues: CASSYAGQEAYSSKHNEQFF. Written as DNA, the CDR3 is TGTGCCAGCAGTTACGCTGGACAGGAGGCTTACAGTTCTAAACACAATGAGCAGTTCTTC.

The chain couples TRBV6-1 to TRBJ1-1; D gene uncertain. Germline assignment: CDR1 MNHNS and CDR2 SASEGT. The germline V and J ends were trimmed by 0 bases and 4 bases, with 12 bases remaining between them. The CDR3 runs 15 residues. The CDR3 protein is CASSEAAFAGTEAFF. The CDR3 DNA reads as TGTGCCAGCAGTGAAGCGGCCTTCGCTGGCACTGAAGCTTTCTTT.